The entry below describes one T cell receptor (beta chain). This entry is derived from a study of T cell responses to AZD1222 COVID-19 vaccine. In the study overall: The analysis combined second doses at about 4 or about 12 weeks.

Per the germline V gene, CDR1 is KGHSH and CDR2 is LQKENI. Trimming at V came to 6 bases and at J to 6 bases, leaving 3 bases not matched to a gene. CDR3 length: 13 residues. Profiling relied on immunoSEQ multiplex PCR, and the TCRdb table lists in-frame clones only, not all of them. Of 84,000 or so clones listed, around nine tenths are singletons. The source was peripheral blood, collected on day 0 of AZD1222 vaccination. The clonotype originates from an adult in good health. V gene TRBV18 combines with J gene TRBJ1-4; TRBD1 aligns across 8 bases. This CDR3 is CASSPGQDEKLFF. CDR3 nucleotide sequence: TGTGCCAGCTCGCCGGGACAGGATGAAAAACTGTTTTTT.